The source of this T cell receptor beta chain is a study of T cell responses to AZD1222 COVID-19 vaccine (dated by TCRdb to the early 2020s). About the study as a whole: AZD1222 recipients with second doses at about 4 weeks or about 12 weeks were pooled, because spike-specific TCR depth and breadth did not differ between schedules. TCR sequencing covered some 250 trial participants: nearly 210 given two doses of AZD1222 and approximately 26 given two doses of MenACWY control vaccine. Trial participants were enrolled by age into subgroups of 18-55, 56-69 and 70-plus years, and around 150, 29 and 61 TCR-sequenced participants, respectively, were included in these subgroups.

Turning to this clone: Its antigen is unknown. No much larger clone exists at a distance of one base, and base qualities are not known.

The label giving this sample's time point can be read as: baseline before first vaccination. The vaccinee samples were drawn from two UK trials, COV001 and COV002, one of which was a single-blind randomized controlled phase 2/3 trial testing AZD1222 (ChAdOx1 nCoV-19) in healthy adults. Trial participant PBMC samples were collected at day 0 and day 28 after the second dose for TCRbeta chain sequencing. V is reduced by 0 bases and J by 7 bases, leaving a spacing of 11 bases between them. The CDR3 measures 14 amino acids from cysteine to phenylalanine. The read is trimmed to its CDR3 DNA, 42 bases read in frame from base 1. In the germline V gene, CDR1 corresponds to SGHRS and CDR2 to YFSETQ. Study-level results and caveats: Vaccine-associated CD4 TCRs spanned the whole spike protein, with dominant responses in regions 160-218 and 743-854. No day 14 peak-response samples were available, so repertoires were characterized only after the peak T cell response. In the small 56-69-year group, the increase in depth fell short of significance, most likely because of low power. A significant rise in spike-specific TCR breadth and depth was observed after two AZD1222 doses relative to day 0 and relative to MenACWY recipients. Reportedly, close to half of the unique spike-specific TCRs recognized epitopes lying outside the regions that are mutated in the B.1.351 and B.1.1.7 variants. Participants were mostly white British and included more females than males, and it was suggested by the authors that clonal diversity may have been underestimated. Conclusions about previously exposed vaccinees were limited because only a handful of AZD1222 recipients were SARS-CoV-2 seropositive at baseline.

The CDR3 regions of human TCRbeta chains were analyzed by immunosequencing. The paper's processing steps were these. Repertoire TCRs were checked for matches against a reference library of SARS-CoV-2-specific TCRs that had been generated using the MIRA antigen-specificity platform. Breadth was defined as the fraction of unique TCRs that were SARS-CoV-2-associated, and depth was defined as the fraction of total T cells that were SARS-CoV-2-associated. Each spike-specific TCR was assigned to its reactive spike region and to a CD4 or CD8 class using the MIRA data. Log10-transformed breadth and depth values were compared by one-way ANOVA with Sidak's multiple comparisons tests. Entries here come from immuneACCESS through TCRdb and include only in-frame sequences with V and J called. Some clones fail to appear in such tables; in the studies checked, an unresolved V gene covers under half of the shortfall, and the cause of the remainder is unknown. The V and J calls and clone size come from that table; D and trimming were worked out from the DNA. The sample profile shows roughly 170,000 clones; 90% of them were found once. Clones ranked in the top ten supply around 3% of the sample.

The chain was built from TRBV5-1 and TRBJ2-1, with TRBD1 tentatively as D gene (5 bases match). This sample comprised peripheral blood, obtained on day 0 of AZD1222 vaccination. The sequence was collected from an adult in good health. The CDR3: CASSLVGAENEQFF. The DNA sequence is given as TGCGCCAGCAGCTTGGTAGGGGCGGAGAATGAGCAGTTCTTC.